These 24 T cell receptor beta chains came from one sample sequenced in a study of shared clonotypes between healthy human individuals. TCRdb's copy holds only in-frame clones and misses some; the assay was immunoSEQ multiplex PCR. The sample includes over a million clones, around 74% seen only once; the top ten take about 1.5%. Sequences were obtained from memory CD4+ T cells sorted from blood. Subset meaning: CD45RA-negative fraction. The receptors come from a man younger than 35 in good health.

The J gene is TRBJ2-5, the V gene TRBV25-1, with TRBD1 as a possible D gene (5 bases). V was shortened by 0 bases and J by 0 bases, with 11 bases between the two germline ends. Germline V gives CDR1 MGHDK, CDR2 SYGVNS. This CDR3 has 16 amino acids. The DNA for the CDR3 is TGTGCCAGCAGTGAATATAGGGCAGGGTACCAAGAGACCCAGTACTTC. Its protein is CASSEYRAGYQETQYF.

The chain combines TRBV11-3 with TRBJ2-5; D is perhaps TRBD2 (6 bases). The germline V gene has CDR1 SGHNT and CDR2 YENEEA. V lost 5 bases to trimming and J lost 1 base, with 11 bases between them. The length of the CDR3 is 14 residues. CDR3 residues: CASSPGRSQETQYF. The CDR3 coding sequence is TGTGCCAGCAGCCCCGGGAGAAGCCAAGAGACCCAGTACTTC.

This clone was recorded once. The chain uses TRBV7-2 and TRBJ2-5, with 10 bases fitting TRBD2. CDR3 length: 16 amino acids. The V gene's germline CDR1 is SGHTA and CDR2 FQGNSA. Losses at the gene ends were 0 bases for V and 5 bases for J; bases not matched to a gene: 6. The CDR3 bases are TGTGCCAGCAGCTTAGCGGCTAGCGGGGGTCAGGAGACCCAGTACTTC. Protein product: CASSLAASGGQETQYF. Full variable domain (outside the CDR3, taken from reference TRBV7-2 and TRBJ2-5): GAGVSQSPSNKVTEKGKDVELRCDPISGHTALYWYRQSLGQGLEFLIYFQGNSAPDKSGLPSDRFSAERTGGSVSTLTIQRTQQEDSAVYLCASSLAASGGQETQYFGPGTRLLVL.

With respect to this clone: The sample contains more than one DNA sequence encoding this CDR3. The rearrangement uses TRBV5-8 and TRBJ1-6; 8 nucleotides line up with TRBD1. The V and J ends lost 2 bases and 6 bases, in that order; junction bases with no gene match: 4. From germline, CDR1 is SGHTS and CDR2 YDEGEE. The CDR3 is 15 amino acids. The CDR3 nucleotides are TGTGCCAGCAGCTTAGGACAGGGAGGTAATTCACCCCTCCACTTT. It specifies CASSLGQGGNSPLHF.

This chain joins TRBV7-2 and TRBJ1-6; TRBD1 matches 7 bases. The germline CDR1 and CDR2 sequences are SGHTA and FQGNSA. The CDR3 covers 14 residues. V was clipped by 5 bases and J by 13 bases; unmatched bases: 11. CDR3 protein: CASSLGAGGTPLHF. CDR3 nucleotides: TGTGCCAGCAGCCTAGGGGCAGGGGGGACGCCCCTCCACTTT.

The V call is TRBV5-4, the J call TRBJ1-3; perhaps TRBD1 as D (5 bases). The CDR3 is 14 amino acids. CDR1 SGHNT and CDR2 YYREEE come from the germline V gene (reference sequence). Trimming pared 2 bases from V and 4 bases from J, leaving 10 bases between. CDR3 residues: CASSLMGEGNTIYF. Written as DNA, the CDR3 is TGTGCCAGCAGCTTAATGGGGGAAGGAAACACCATATATTTT.

The CDR3 bases are TGTGCCAGCATGGGACAATCGAACACCGGGGAGCTGTTTTTT. This sequence encodes CASMGQSNTGELFF. The chain is built from TRBV6-1 and TRBJ2-2; TRBD1 might be the D (6 bases). The ends were cut back, 7 bases at V and 0 bases at J, with 9 bases in the middle. CDR1 is MNHNS and CDR2 is SASEGT in the germline V gene. The CDR3 loop spans 14 amino acids.

As concerns this clone: Different DNA sequences within this sample yield the same CDR3. The rearrangement links TRBV6-1 to TRBJ1-2; D unclear. The CDR3 covers 13 residues. Trimming cost V 6 bases and J 2 bases, with 10 bases left between them. Germline V CDR1 and CDR2: MNHNS, SASEGT. The DNA for the CDR3 is TGTGCCAGCAGCCTGACCGGGAACTATGGCTACACCTTC. Protein: CASSLTGNYGYTF.

The chain employs TRBV5-1 and TRBJ2-7, with D possibly TRBD1 on 6 matching bases. The CDR3 is made up of 13 amino acids. V lost 4 bases and J 3 bases, leaving 11 bases between the germline ends. From germline, CDR1 is SGHRS and CDR2 YFSETQ. The CDR3 coding sequence is TGCGCCAGCAGCCGGGACACGATCTACGAGCAGTACTTC. Protein sequence: CASSRDTIYEQYF.

The chain links TRBV10-3 to TRBJ1-3; D is ambiguous. Germline-derived CDR1 and CDR2 are ENHRY and SYGVKD. The CDR3 loop spans 13 amino acids. V lost 3 bases, J lost 2 bases, and 5 bases lay in between. CDR3 nucleotide sequence: TGTGCCATCAGTGACGGGACTGGAAACACCATATATTTT. It specifies CAISDGTGNTIYF.

The J gene is TRBJ2-4, the V gene TRBV5-6; a possible D gene is TRBD1 (5 bases). Deletions cut 0 bases from V and 3 bases from J, with 10 bases between. The CDR3 extends over 15 amino acids. Looked up from germline, CDR1 is SGHDT and CDR2 is YYEEEE. CDR3 protein: CASSLGGRYKNIQYF. CDR3 bases: TGTGCCAGCAGCTTGGGGGGCAGATACAAAAACATTCAGTACTTC.

This rearrangement joins TRBV7-9 to TRBJ2-1, with 7 bases aligning to TRBD2. Trimming at V came to 0 bases and at J to 5 bases, leaving 4 bases not matched to a gene. The CDR3 length is 15 residues. Germline V gene sequence: CDR1 SEHNR, CDR2 FQNEAQ (reference sequence). The CDR3 DNA reads TGTGCCAGCAGCTTAGCAGGACTAGGACACAATGAGCAGTTCTTC. Residues: CASSLAGLGHNEQFF.

This chain links TRBV7-8 with TRBJ1-2; no firm D call. The CDR3 extends over 15 amino acids. CDR1 and CDR2 from the germline V gene are SGHVS and FQNEAQ. Trimming took off 2 bases at V and 2 bases at J, with 12 bases between the two ends. The CDR3, as DNA: TGTGCCAGCAGCTTACGCGCGTGGAGGAACTATGGCTACACCTTC. This sequence encodes CASSLRAWRNYGYTF.

The CDR3 DNA is TGTGCCAGCAGCCTGGACTTGTCGGGAAACACCATATATTTT. Translating it yields CASSLDLSGNTIYF. This sequence joins TRBV14 and TRBJ1-3, with D unresolved. The CDR3 has 14 residues. The germline V gene has CDR1 SGHDN and CDR2 FVKESK. V was trimmed by 4 bases and J by 4 bases, leaving 11 bases between them.

The rearrangement uses TRBV5-1 and TRBJ1-2; D may be TRBD1 (5 bases). The CDR3 contains 13 residues. CDR1 and CDR2 (germline): SGHRS, YFSETQ. Trimming stripped 3 bases from V and 3 bases from J, with 9 bases between. The CDR3 nucleotides read TGCGCCAGCAGCTCTGGGGACGACTATGGCTACACCTTC. It yields the protein CASSSGDDYGYTF.

V is TRBV19 and J is TRBJ2-7; 10 bases align to TRBD1. The CDR3 has 14 amino acids. V was clipped by 6 bases and J by 2 bases; unmatched bases: 4. The germline V gene encodes CDR1 LNHDA and CDR2 SQIVND (reference sequence). CDR3: CASSRQGATYEQYF. The CDR3 nucleotides read TGTGCCAGTAGCCGACAGGGGGCTACCTACGAGCAGTACTTC.

The chain links TRBV6-4 to TRBJ1-1; D is perhaps TRBD1 (6 bases). The germline V and J ends were trimmed by 6 bases and 3 bases, with 14 bases remaining between them. This CDR3 spans 14 amino acids. Germline CDR1 reads MRHNA; CDR2 reads SNTAGT. CDR3 in amino acids: CASSPDGGHTEAFF. The DNA of the CDR3 is TGTGCCAGCAGCCCAGATGGGGGGCACACTGAAGCTTTCTTT.

The chain is built from TRBV15 and TRBJ2-5, with 7 bases aligning to TRBD2. The CDR3 sequence is 13 residues long. V shed 3 bases and J 5 bases; nucleotides not matched to a gene: 3. Germline-derived CDR1 and CDR2 are LNHNV and YYDKDF (reference sequence). CDR3 sequence reads: CATSRGGLETQYF. As DNA, the CDR3 is TGTGCCACCAGCAGGGGAGGGCTGGAGACCCAGTACTTC.

The V call is TRBV5-6, the J call TRBJ1-1, with a tentative D call TRBD1 (6 bases). This CDR3 contains 15 residues. V lost 2 bases to trimming and J lost 1 base, with 12 bases between them. The germline V gene encodes CDR1 SGHDT and CDR2 YYEEEE. CDR3 bases: TGTGCCAGCAGCTTACTACAAGGGGGGAACACTGAAGCTTTCTTT. Translated, it gives CASSLLQGGNTEAFF.

This clone was detected many times. The chain links TRBV14 to TRBJ1-4; TRBD1 matches 7 bases. CDR3 length: 14 residues. The ends lost 3 bases at V and 10 bases at J; junction bases unmatched: 8. The germline gives CDR1 SGHDN, CDR2 FVKESK. The CDR3 coding sequence is TGTGCCAGCAGCCAGGTGACAGGGAAGGGAAAACTGTTTTTT. Its protein product is CASSQVTGKGKLFF. The whole variable domain, remainder taken from reference TRBV14 and TRBJ1-4, is EAGVTQFPSHSVIEKGQTVTLRCDPISGHDNLYWYRRVMGKEIKFLLHFVKESKQDESGMPNNRFLAERTGGTYSTLKVQPAELEDSGVYFCASSQVTGKGKLFFGSGTQLSVL.

This clone was seen once. The J gene is TRBJ1-4, the V gene TRBV6-6; TRBD1 aligns across 7 bases. V shed 6 bases, J shed 14 bases, and the junction held 18 bases outside the gene matches. Per the germline V gene, CDR1 is MNHNY and CDR2 is SVGAGI (reference sequence). The CDR3 has 15 amino acids. CDR3 loop: CASRATGVTARRLFF. The CDR3 DNA reads as TGTGCCAGCAGAGCTACAGGGGTCACGGCGCGTCGTCTGTTTTTT.

Points on this clone: A junction boundary mismatches the germline segment, possibly from a read error. The chain joins TRBV6-1 to TRBJ2-7, with 12 bases that match TRBD2. In germline, CDR1 is MNHNS, CDR2 SASEGT. The CDR3 consists of 15 residues. The CDR3 region is CATSRLAGDNYEQYF. Written as DNA, the CDR3 is TGTGCCACCAGTAGACTAGCGGGGGATAACTACGAGCAGTACTTC.

The rearrangement joins TRBV6-1 to TRBJ2-7; a weak D match, TRBD1 (6 bases). The germline V gene has CDR1 MNHNS and CDR2 SASEGT. CDR3 length: 15 residues. The V gene lost 6 bases and the J gene lost 2 bases, with 17 bases spanning the gap. This CDR3 reads CASRVTGMGTYEQYF. For the CDR3, the DNA is TGTGCCAGCAGAGTAACAGGGATGGGGACCTACGAGCAGTACTTC.

V is TRBV27 and J is TRBJ1-2, with D unclear. The CDR3 is made up of 14 amino acids. Trimming took off 4 bases at V and 4 bases at J, with 13 bases between the two ends. From germline, CDR1 is MNHEY and CDR2 SMNVEV (reference sequence). CDR3 region: CASSSTGSTYGYTF. In DNA, the CDR3 is TGTGCCAGCAGTTCCACCGGGTCTACCTATGGCTACACCTTC.